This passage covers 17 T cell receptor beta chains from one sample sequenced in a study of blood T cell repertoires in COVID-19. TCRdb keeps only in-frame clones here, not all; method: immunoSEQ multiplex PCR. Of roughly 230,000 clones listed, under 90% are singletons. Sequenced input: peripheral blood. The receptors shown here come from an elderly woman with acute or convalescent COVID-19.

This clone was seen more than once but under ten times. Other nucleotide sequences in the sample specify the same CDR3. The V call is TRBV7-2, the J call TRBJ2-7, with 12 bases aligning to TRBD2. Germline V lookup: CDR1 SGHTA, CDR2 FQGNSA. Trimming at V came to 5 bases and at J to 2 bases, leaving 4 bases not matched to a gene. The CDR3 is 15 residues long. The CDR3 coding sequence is TGTGCCAGCAGCCCGCGACTAGCGGGGGCCTACGAGCAGTACTTC. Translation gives CASSPRLAGAYEQYF.

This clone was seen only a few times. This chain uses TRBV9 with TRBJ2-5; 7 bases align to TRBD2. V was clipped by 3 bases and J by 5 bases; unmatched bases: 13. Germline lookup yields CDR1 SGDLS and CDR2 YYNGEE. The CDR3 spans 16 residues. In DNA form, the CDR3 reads TGTGCCAGCAGCGCAATGGCTAGCGGAGGAGGGGAGACCCAGTACTTC. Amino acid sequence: CASSAMASGGGETQYF.

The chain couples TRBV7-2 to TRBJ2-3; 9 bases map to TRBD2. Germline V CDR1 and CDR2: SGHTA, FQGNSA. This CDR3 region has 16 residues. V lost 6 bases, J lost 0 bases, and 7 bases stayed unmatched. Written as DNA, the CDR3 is TGTGCCAGCAGACCACCTAGCGGGGTTAGCACAGATACGCAGTATTTT. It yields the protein CASRPPSGVSTDTQYF.

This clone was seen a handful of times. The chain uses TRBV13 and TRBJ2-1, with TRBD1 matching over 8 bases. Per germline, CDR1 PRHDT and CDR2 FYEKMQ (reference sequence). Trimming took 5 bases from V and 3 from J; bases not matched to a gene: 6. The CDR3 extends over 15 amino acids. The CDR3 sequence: CASSRRTGNYNEQFF. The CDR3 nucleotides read TGTGCCAGCAGCCGAAGGACAGGGAACTACAATGAGCAGTTCTTC.

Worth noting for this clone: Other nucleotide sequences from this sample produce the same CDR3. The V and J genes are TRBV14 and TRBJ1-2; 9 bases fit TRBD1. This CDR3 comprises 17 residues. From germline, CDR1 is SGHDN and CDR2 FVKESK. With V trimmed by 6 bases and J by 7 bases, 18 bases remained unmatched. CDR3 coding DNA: TGTGCCAGCAGTCAGTCATTTCCGGGACAGGGAGTCGGTGGCTACACCTTC. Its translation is CASSQSFPGQGVGGYTF. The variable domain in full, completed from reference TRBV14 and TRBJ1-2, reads EAGVTQFPSHSVIEKGQTVTLRCDPISGHDNLYWYRRVMGKEIKFLLHFVKESKQDESGMPNNRFLAERTGGTYSTLKVQPAELEDSGVYFCASSQSFPGQGVGGYTFGSGTRLTVV.

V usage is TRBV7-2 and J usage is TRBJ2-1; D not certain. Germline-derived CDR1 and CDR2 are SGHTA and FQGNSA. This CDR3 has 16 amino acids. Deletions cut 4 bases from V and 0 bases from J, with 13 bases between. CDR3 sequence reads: CASSSWAGLSYNEQFF. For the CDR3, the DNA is TGTGCCAGCAGCTCTTGGGCAGGTCTCTCCTACAATGAGCAGTTCTTC.

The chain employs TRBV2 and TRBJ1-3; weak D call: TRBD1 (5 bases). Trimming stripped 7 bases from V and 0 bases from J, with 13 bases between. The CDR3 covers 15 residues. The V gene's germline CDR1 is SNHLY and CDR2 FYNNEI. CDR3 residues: CASKGSRFSGNTIYF. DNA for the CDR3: TGTGCCAGCAAGGGGTCACGGTTCTCTGGAAACACCATATATTTT. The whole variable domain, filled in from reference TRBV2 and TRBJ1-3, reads EPEVTQTPSHQVTQMGQEVILRCVPISNHLYFYWYRQILGQKVEFLVSFYNNEISEKSEIFDDQFSVERPDGSNFTLKIRSTKLEDSAMYFCASKGSRFSGNTIYFGEGSWLTVV.

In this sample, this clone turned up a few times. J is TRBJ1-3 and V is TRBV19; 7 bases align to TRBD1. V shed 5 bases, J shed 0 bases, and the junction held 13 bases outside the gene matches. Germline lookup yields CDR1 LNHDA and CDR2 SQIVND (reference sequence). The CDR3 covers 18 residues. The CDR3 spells CASSPRGSTGISGNTIYF. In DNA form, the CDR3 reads TGTGCCAGTAGTCCAAGGGGTTCGACAGGGATCTCTGGAAACACCATATATTTT. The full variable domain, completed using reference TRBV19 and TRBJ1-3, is DGGITQSPKYLFRKEGQNVTLSCEQNLNHDAMYWYRQDPGQGLRLIYYSQIVNDFQKGDIAEGYSVSREKKESFPLTVTSAQKNPTAFYLCASSPRGSTGISGNTIYFGEGSWLTVV.

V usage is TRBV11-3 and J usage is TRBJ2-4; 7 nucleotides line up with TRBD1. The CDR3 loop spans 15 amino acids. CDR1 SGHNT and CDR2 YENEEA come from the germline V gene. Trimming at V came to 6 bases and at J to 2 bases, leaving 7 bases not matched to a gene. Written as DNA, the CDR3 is TGTGCCAGCAGATACAGGGGTTTTACCAAAAACATTCAGTACTTC. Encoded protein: CASRYRGFTKNIQYF. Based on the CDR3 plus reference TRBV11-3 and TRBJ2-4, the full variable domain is EAGVVQSPRYKIIEKKQPVAFWCNPISGHNTLYWYLQNLGQGPELLIRYENEEAVDDSQLPKDRFSAERLKGVDSTLKIQPAELGDSAVYLCASRYRGFTKNIQYFGAGTRLSVL.

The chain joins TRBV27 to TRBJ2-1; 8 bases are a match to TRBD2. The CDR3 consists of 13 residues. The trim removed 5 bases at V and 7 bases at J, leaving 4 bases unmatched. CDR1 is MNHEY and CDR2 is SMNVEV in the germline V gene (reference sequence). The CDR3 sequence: CASSLRGGNEQFF. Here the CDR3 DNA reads TGTGCCAGCAGTCTACGGGGGGGTAATGAGCAGTTCTTC.

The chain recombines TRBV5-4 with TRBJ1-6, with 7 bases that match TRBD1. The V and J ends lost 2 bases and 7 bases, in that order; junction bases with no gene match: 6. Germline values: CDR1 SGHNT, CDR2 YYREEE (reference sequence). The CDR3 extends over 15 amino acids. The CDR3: CASSFTGAGNSPLHF. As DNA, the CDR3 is TGTGCCAGCAGCTTTACAGGGGCAGGGAATTCACCCCTCCACTTT.

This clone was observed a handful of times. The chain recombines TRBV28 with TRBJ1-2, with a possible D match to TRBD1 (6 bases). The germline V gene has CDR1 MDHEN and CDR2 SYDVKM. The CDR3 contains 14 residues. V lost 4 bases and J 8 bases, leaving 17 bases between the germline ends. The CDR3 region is CASSSTGFPEGYTF. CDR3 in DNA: TGTGCCAGCAGTTCCACAGGGTTCCCGGAGGGCTACACCTTC.

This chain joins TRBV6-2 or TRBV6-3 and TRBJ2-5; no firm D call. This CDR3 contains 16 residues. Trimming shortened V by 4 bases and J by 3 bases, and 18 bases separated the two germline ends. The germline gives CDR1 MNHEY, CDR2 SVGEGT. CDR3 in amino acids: CASSSILAREEETQYF. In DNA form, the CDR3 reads TGTGCCAGCAGTTCGATTCTCGCTAGAGAGGAAGAGACCCAGTACTTC.

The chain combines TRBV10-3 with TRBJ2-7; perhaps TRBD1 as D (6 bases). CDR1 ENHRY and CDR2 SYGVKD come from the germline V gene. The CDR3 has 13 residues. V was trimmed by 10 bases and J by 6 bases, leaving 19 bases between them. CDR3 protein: CATYREAGPEQYF. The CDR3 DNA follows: TGTGCCACTTACAGGGAAGCCGGTCCCGAGCAGTACTTC.

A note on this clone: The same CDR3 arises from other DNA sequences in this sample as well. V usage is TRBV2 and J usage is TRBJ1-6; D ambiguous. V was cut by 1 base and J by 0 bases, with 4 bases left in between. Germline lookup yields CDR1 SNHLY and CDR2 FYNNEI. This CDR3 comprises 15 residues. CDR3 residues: CASSEDSSYNSPLHF. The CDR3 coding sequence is TGTGCCAGCAGTGAAGACAGCTCCTATAATTCACCCCTCCACTTT.

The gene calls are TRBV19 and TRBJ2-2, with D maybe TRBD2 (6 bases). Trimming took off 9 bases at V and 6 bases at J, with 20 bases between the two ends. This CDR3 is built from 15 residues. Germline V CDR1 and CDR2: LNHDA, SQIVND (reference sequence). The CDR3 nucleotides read TGTGCCAGCCAGGAGGGGATACAGCCGGCCGGGGAGCTGTTTTTT. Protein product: CASQEGIQPAGELFF.

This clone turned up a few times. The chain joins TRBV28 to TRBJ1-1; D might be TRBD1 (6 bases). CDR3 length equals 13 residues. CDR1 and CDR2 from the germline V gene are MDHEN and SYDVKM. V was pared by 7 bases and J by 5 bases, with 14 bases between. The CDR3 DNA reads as TGTGCCAGCACCCAACAGGGACGGACTGAAGCTTTCTTT. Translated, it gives CASTQQGRTEAFF. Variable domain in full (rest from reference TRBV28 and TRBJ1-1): DVKVTQSSRYLVKRTGEKVFLECVQDMDHENMFWYRQDPGLGLRLIYFSYDVKMKEKGDIPEGYSVSREKKERFSLILESASTNQTSMYLCASTQQGRTEAFFGQGTRLTVV.